This is a list of T cell receptor beta chains from one sample in a study of cytomegalovirus exposure and HLA in healthy donors. The data were produced by immunoSEQ multiplex PCR, yet TCRdb's version contains in-frame clones alone and is incomplete. This table holds about 120,000 clones, 75% to 85% found once. Material for sequencing was PBMCs. These receptors were taken from a female donor in good health and CMV-seropositive. CDR3s include the opening cysteine and the closing phenylalanine or tryptophan. A D gene is named only where the DNA matches it firmly. Rows give clone size only sometimes, using once, few, many, or a class for an expanded clone.

cdr3_aa cdr3_nt clone_size d_call j_call v_call
CASSPQTGDFYGYTF TGTGCCAGCAGCCCTCAGACAGGGGACTTTTATGGCTACACCTTC - TRBD1 TRBJ1-2 TRBV4-2
CASSSIPGAQETQYF TGCGCCAGCAGCTCCATCCCAGGGGCTCAAGAGACCCAGTACTTC - - TRBJ2-5 TRBV5-1
CASSPRTDNTGELFF TGTGCCAGCAGTCCCCGGACAGACAACACCGGGGAGCTGTTTTTT - - TRBJ2-2 TRBV6-5
CASTRGGVWDGYTF TGTGCCAGCACCCGAGGGGGCGTCTGGGATGGCTACACCTTC few TRBD1 TRBJ1-2 TRBV28
CASSFGGQFSYEQYF TGTGCCAGCAGCTTCGGGGGGCAGTTCTCCTACGAGCAGTACTTC - - TRBJ2-7 TRBV5-4
CASSSGISGPQHF TGTGCCAGCAGCTCCGGTATTTCAGGGCCCCAGCATTTT - - TRBJ1-5 TRBV7-2
CASSVQGGTEAFF TGTGCCAGCAGCGTACAGGGGGGGACTGAAGCTTTCTTT - TRBD1 TRBJ1-1 TRBV7-2
CASSEQGGNYGYTF TGTGCCAGCAGTGAACAAGGGGGCAACTATGGCTACACCTTC - TRBD1 TRBJ1-2 TRBV25-1
CASSSGTLRLFF TGTGCCAGCAGTTCCGGGACTCTTAGGCTGTTTTTT - - TRBJ2-2 TRBV28
CASRGHLNTEAFF TGTGCCAGCCGAGGACACCTGAACACTGAAGCTTTCTTT - - TRBJ1-1 TRBV6-1
CASSLSRGRNTEAFF TGTGCCAGCAGCCTCAGCAGGGGCAGGAACACTGAAGCTTTCTTT - - TRBJ1-1 TRBV7-2
CASRDRGRSYEQYF TGTGCCAGTAGGGACAGGGGGCGATCCTACGAGCAGTACTTC - TRBD1 TRBJ2-7 TRBV6-5
CASSMRLLVGQYF TGTGCCAGTAGTATGAGACTCCTTGTCGGGCAGTACTTC - - TRBJ2-7 TRBV19
CASRASGGEQYF TGTGCCAGCAGGGCAAGCGGGGGCGAGCAGTACTTC few TRBD2 TRBJ2-7 TRBV2
CAWSGGGAGYNEQFF TGTGCCTGGAGTGGTGGGGGCGCGGGCTACAATGAGCAGTTCTTC once - TRBJ2-1 TRBV30
CASSVRLAGAQETQYF TGTGCCAGCAGCGTACGACTAGCGGGGGCACAAGAGACCCAGTACTTC - TRBD2 TRBJ2-5 TRBV5-4
CAINERGTEETQYF TGTGCCATCAACGAACGGGGGACAGAAGAGACCCAGTACTTC few - TRBJ2-5 TRBV10-3